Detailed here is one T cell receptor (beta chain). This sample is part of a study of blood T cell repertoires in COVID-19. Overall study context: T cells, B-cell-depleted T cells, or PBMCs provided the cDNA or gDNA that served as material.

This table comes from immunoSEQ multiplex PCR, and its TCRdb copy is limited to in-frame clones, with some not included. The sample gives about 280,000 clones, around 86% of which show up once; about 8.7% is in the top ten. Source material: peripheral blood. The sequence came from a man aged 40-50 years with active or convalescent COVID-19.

In nucleotides, the CDR3 is TGTGCCAGCAGCCGGGGGACTAGCCCGAACAATGAGCAGTTCTTC. Its protein product is CASSRGTSPNNEQFF. The V and J genes are TRBV5-4 and TRBJ2-1; TRBD2 aligns across 9 bases. The CDR3 totals 15 residues. Looked up from germline, CDR1 is SGHNT and CDR2 is YYREEE (reference sequence). J was trimmed by 5 bases and V by 4 bases; bases with no gene match: 7.